A selection of T cell receptor beta chains follows, all from one sample in a study of T-cell reconstitution after alpha-beta-depleted transplantation in children. TCRdb re-called the PCR reads with MiXCR, one entry per CDR3 protein. The data contain around 450,000 distinct CDR3 sequences, 15% to 20% of them singletons. Sequenced material: PBMCs, mostly from graft donor cells, taken 360 days after TCRalphabeta/CD19-depleted stem cell transplant. The receptors were gathered from a boy under two years old who had a stem cell transplant for Wiskott-Aldrich syndrome, so the T cells may come from the graft donor. The CDR3 runs from the conserved cysteine through the conserved F or W. D genes are given only for firm matches. Clone size is stated in some rows and not others, as once, few, many or a class when expanded.

V	J	size	D	CDR3	DNA
TRBV10-3	TRBJ1-5	few	.	CAISEWGGTDQPQHF	TGTGCCATCAGTGAGTGGGGGGGAACCGATCAGCCCCAGCATTTT
TRBV5-1	TRBJ2-3	.	.	CASSRTSPTDTQYF	TGCGCCAGCAGCCGAACTAGCCCCACAGATACGCAGTATTTT
TRBV6-2/TRBV6-3	TRBJ2-7	few	TRBD1	CASSQPGQGWNEQYF	TGTGCCAGCAGTCAGCCGGGACAGGGGTGGAACGAGCAGTACTTC
TRBV27	TRBJ2-7	.	TRBD2	CASSLRKRGYLGTYEQYF	TGTGCCAGCAGTTTGAGAAAGCGGGGCTATCTAGGCACCTACGAGCAGTACTTC
TRBV19	TRBJ2-7	.	.	CASSITGAYEQYF	TGTGCCAGTAGTATTACTGGAGCCTACGAGCAGTACTTC
TRBV14	TRBJ2-2	few	.	CASSLRTPANTGELFF	TGTGCCAGCAGCCTAAGGACCCCAGCGAACACCGGGGAGCTGTTTTTT
TRBV12-3/TRBV12-4	TRBJ1-1	.	.	CASSPGGGTEAFF	TGTGCCAGCAGCCCGGGAGGGGGCACTGAAGCTTTCTTT
TRBV5-1	TRBJ2-3	.	.	CASSLSPGHRDTQYF	TGCGCCAGCAGCCTTAGTCCGGGACATCGGGATACGCAGTATTTT
TRBV20-1	TRBJ2-5	.	.	CSARLRETQYF	TGCAGTGCAAGGCTCCGGGAGACCCAGTACTTC
TRBV30	TRBJ1-1	once	.	CAWSGSMNTEAFF	TGTGCCTGGAGTGGATCAATGAACACTGAAGCTTTCTTT
TRBV20-1	TRBJ1-5	.	TRBD1	CSANPTGRGRQPQHF	TGCAGTGCTAACCCGACAGGGAGAGGAAGACAGCCCCAGCATTTT
TRBV5-1	TRBJ2-2	.	.	CASSTAVTGELFF	TGCGCCAGCAGCACCGCCGTGACCGGGGAGCTGTTTTTT
TRBV4-3	TRBJ2-3	few	TRBD1	CASSQVDRAEDTQYF	TGCGCCAGCAGCCAAGTGGACAGGGCGGAGGATACGCAGTATTTT
TRBV4-1	TRBJ2-1	few	TRBD1	CASSQEGQGRNEQFF	TGCGCCAGCAGCCAAGAGGGACAGGGGAGGAATGAGCAGTTCTTC
TRBV29-1	TRBJ1-4	.	.	CSGYGHNEKLFF	TGCAGCGGATACGGACATAATGAAAAACTGTTTTTT